This T cell receptor beta chain was sequenced in a study of T-cell memory formation after mild COVID-19. Study summary: In these data, TCR clusters were largely donor specific. General study points: Cross-reactive memory apparently joined, as some responding clones appeared in pre-infection memory. From day 15 to 85, contracting clones were balanced between CD4 and CD8, whereas later expanders leaned toward CD4+.

A few counts support this clonotype. What it recognizes is unknown. A much larger clonotype is one base distant, so this may be a read error. The CDR3 extends over 12 amino acids. Trimming shortened V by 1 base and J by 6 bases, and 5 bases separated the two germline ends. Germline V CDR1 and CDR2: SGHVS, FQNEAQ. UMIs and sample barcodes were carried by the TCR alpha and TCR beta cDNA libraries that 5'RACE produced using constant-segment primers. Each CDR3 protein gets one entry after TCRdb re-called the 5' RACE reads with MiXCR. The sample lists 300,000 to 400,000 distinct CDR3 sequences; roughly 14% were seen once.

The sample consisted of PBMCs or a T cell subset sorted from them (not recorded which). The V and J genes are TRBV7-8 and TRBJ2-3; D is undetermined. This TCR was sampled from a man younger than 35 who had mild COVID-19 (a few samples of this study predate the infection). Cell type and time point are not known. CDR3 sequence reads: CASSLVRDTQYF. In nucleotides, the CDR3 is TGTGCCAGCAGCTTAGTAAGGGATACGCAGTATTTT.